This paragraph covers one TCR beta chain sequence. This specimen belongs to a study of OX40 agonist ivuxolimab in advanced cancers. Study at large: The patients received agonistic anti-OX40 (CD134) antibody ivuxolimab. People in dose escalation had one of these cancers: hepatocellular carcinoma, melanoma, renal cell or head and neck cancer. Those enrolled were approximately 83% male, with a mean age of 60 years and ages from roughly 20 to 85.

Repertoires were generated with immunoSEQ multiplex PCR, while TCRdb's copy carries only in-frame clones and drops some. The sample has around 56,000 clones, about 89% seen once. Germline CDR1 SGHRS, CDR2 YFSETQ. Trimming cost V 0 bases and J 8 bases, with 15 bases left between them. This CDR3 has 15 amino acids. The TCR sequence derives from an adult with an advanced solid tumor such as melanoma, head and neck, liver or kidney cancer. The sequenced sample was CD4+ or CD8+ T cells sorted from blood, obtained in a trial of the OX40 agonist ivuxolimab. V usage is TRBV5-1 and J usage is TRBJ2-1; TRBD1 might be the D (6 bases). CDR3 nucleotide sequence: TGCGCCAGCAGCTTGGTTCCGGGACATAGGGATGAGCAGTTCTTC. It translates to CASSLVPGHRDEQFF.